This T cell receptor (beta chain) is drawn from a study of T cells in Graves' hyperthyroidism and ophthalmopathy (dated by TCRdb to about 2019). Turning to the overall study: Peripheral blood samples were taken at initial diagnosis, before any treatment was given. A discovery cohort of roughly 100 patients, 43 with Graves' ophthalmopathy and roughly 59 with stable Graves' hyperthyroidism, was used to find distinguishing TCR V-J signatures. Whether ophthalmopathy could be predicted prospectively was tested in an independent validation cohort made up of 18 to 20 hyperthyroidism patients plus 17 patients who later progressed to ophthalmopathy. The approximately 90 discovery patients were divided at random into training and test sets in a 7:3 ratio. In addition, the study compared T-cell repertoires in thyroid tissue and in blood from a handful of Graves' hyperthyroidism patients. Once sampling was done, hyperthyroidism patients were given methimazole at a starting dose of 30 mg daily, whereas ophthalmopathy patients were given high-dose intravenous methylprednisolone. According to the paper, TCR Vbeta CDR3 sequencing was carried out on over 130 peripheral blood samples, which came from more than 40 ophthalmopathy, fewer than 80 hyperthyroidism and roughly 17 progressor patients.

Worth noting for this clonotype: There is no known antigen for this receptor. No clone much larger than this one lies a single base away; base qualities are absent.

The TCR beta CDR3 regions were amplified from the RNA transcripts. For the first round of RT-PCR on the TCR CDR3, the HTBI primer set was used together with the Qiagen OneStep RT-PCR kit. The libraries were constructed in a second round of multiplex PCR and then size-selected and purified. Sequencing of the libraries was done on an Illumina HiSeq2000 using paired-end 100 bp reads. As for the original processing: Raw data were processed with SOAPnuke, discarding reads with adapters, uncalled bases, mean Phred below 15, or no exact constant-primer or identifier match. High-quality paired reads were merged with COPE v1.2.5, and unique nucleotide sequences were defined as clonotypes. Clonotypes were aligned to IMGT TRBV, TRBD and TRBJ reference segments using MiTCR v1.1. Analysis was restricted to V-J combinations with a frequency above 0.0001, which covered roughly 99% of repertoires. A TCS score was defined as the ratio between F50 (clonal expansion) and ExV (chaos), using BLOSUM62-based TCRdist between CDR3 peptides within each V-J. Welch's t-statistics and random forest reduced around 520 V-J features to 10 to 15, which were used in a naive Bayes classifier (R e1071). TCRdb applied fastp at Q25 and MiXCR to the public reads, then kept only in-frame beta chains. CDR3 protein duplicates are merged, each entry listing the most common genes and DNA. The V and J calls here are based on TCRdb, not the publication. This sample has nearly 600,000 distinct CDR3 sequences in its table, and approximately 15% of those were observed once. The ten largest clones add up to 5.8% of the sample.

Results and caveats for the whole study, not just this receptor: Most expanded thyroid clonotypes (frequency above 0.001) were also found in blood, which suggests that blood repertoires may mirror thyroid immune responses. In validation, the model predicted progression to ophthalmopathy with over 65% sensitivity and approximately 72% specificity, a median of 6.5 months before onset. No statistical method was used to set the sample size in advance, and investigators knew the group allocation. Ophthalmopathy was separated from stable hyperthyroidism by a 13 V-J signature model, with 85% to 90% sensitivity and about 84% specificity obtained in cross-validation and 80%/75% obtained in testing.

The CDR3, cysteine through phenylalanine, is 14 amino acids long. Only the CDR3 DNA stays, 42 bases, in frame from base 1. V is reduced by 4 bases and J by 0 bases, leaving a spacing of 13 bases between them. CDR1 GTSNPN and CDR2 SVGIG were looked up in the germline V gene (reference sequence). The hyperthyroidism patients were between 18 and 65 years old and newly diagnosed, with a disease duration of less than 2 months. Patients with uncontrolled infections, other autoimmune diseases, pregnancy or lactation were excluded. Clinical symptoms, serum thyroxine and TRAb, thyroid ultrasound, and orbital computed tomography formed the basis for the diagnoses. Blood from progressor patients was collected at the time of first diagnosis with hyperthyroidism, before any ophthalmopathy symptoms had appeared. Ficoll-Paque density gradient centrifugation was used to isolate PBMCs from 10 ml of fresh peripheral blood. Progressor patients were first diagnosed with Graves' hyperthyroidism and then developed ophthalmopathy during follow-up. Trizol reagent was used to extract total RNA, and RNA quality was then checked on an Agilent 2100 Bioanalyzer.

The chain is made from TRBV30 and TRBJ2-7; 5 matching bases give a weak D call of TRBD2. This clonotype was sampled from a woman aged 30 to 39 with Graves' hyperthyroidism that later progressed to Graves' ophthalmopathy. The sequencing input was blood. The sequenced DNA: TGTGCCTGGATGGACTTACGCCGCTCCTACGAGCAGTACTTC. Translation gives CAWMDLRRSYEQYF.